Sequencing of this T cell receptor (beta chain) was carried out in a study of OX40 agonist ivuxolimab in advanced cancers. Study-level points and caveats: Relative to CD4+ cells, CD8+ T cells on average had more expanded clones.

Sequenced by immunoSEQ multiplex PCR; TCRdb stores in-frame clones only, minus some. The sample has around 69,000 clones; about 85% are singletons. A note on this clone: What it recognizes is unknown. The sample contains more than one DNA sequence encoding this CDR3.

The CDR3 loop spans 14 amino acids. Trimming took off 0 bases at V and 2 bases at J, with 9 bases between the two ends. Germline V CDR1 and CDR2: SGHRS, YFSETQ. The rearrangement joins TRBV5-1 to TRBJ2-7; D is possibly TRBD1 or TRBD2 (5 bases each). This specimen consisted of CD4+ or CD8+ T cells sorted from blood, obtained in a trial of the OX40 agonist ivuxolimab. The receptor's source is an adult with an advanced solid tumor such as melanoma, head and neck, liver or kidney cancer. The CDR3 nucleotides read TGCGCCAGCAGCTTGGCACGAGGGGCCTACGAGCAGTACTTC. Its translation: CASSLARGAYEQYF. The whole variable domain, filled in from reference TRBV5-1 and TRBJ2-7, reads KAGVTQTPRYLIKTRGQQVTLSCSPISGHRSVSWYQQTPGQGLQFLFEYFSETQRNKGNFPGRFSGRQFSNSRSEMNVSTLELGDSALYLCASSLARGAYEQYFGPGTRLTVT.